The following is a TCR beta chain sequence with its context. This sample was included in a study of blood T cell repertoires in COVID-19. Turning to the study itself: Acute and convalescent COVID-19 specimens originated in the United States, Italy and Spain. PBMCs, B-cell-depleted T cells, or T cells provided the cDNA or gDNA that made up the material.

The CDR3 length is 13 residues. V lost 3 bases to trimming and J lost 5 bases; unmatched junction nucleotides: 4. Germline CDR1 DFQATT, CDR2 SNEGSKA (reference sequence). In the source study's methods: The assay estimated nucleated cells by amplifying reference gene primers. Generated by immunoSEQ multiplex PCR, the TCRdb table keeps only in-frame clones and is missing some. The V and J calls and clone size are taken from that table; D and trimming were inferred from the DNA. The sample records 40,000 or so clones, about 85% being singletons. This TCR derives from a human donor in a cohort sampled during active COVID-19. The sample consisted of peripheral blood. The chain couples TRBV20-1 to TRBJ2-3, with 8 bases matching TRBD2. The CDR3 reads CSASPGGEDTQYF. The CDR3 coding sequence is TGCAGTGCTAGTCCCGGGGGGGAAGATACGCAGTATTTT.